The rows below give T cell receptor beta chains drawn from one sample of a study of siplizumab effects on memory and regulatory T cells. Profiling relied on immunoSEQ multiplex PCR, and the TCRdb table lists in-frame clones only, not all of them. This table holds 95,000 to 110,000 clones, over 90% found once. The sequencing input was Tregs sorted from blood. The receptors were sampled from a human donor in good health. CDR3s include the opening cysteine and the closing phenylalanine or tryptophan. A D gene is named only where the DNA matches it firmly. Not all rows give a size; the values are once, few, many and, for expanded clones, a class.

d_call j_call v_call cdr3_length clone_size cdr3_nt cdr3_aa
TRBD1 TRBJ1-2 TRBV18 14 . TGTGCCAGCTCACCAGCCGACAGGGGTCACGGCTACACCTTC CASSPADRGHGYTF
TRBD1 TRBJ1-2 TRBV25-1 14 . TGTGCCAGCAGCCACCGACAGGGGGCGGGTGGCTACACCTTC CASSHRQGAGGYTF
. TRBJ1-3 TRBV7-8 13 . TGTGCCAGCAGCTCCCTCTCTGGAAACACCATATATTTT CASSSLSGNTIYF
TRBD1 TRBJ1-5 TRBV15 17 . TGTGCCACCAGCGGGGACAGGGGGCTGTATAGCAATCAGCCCCAGCATTTT CATSGDRGLYSNQPQHF
TRBD1 TRBJ1-5 TRBV10-2 15 few TGCGCCAGCAGTGAGACAGGGGGGAGCAATCAGCCCCAGCATTTT CASSETGGSNQPQHF
. TRBJ2-1 TRBV11-3 13 . TGTGCCAGCAGCTTAGTGGTTTCGGACTTCCAGTTCTTC CASSLVVSDFQFF
TRBD1 TRBJ1-2 TRBV27 13 . TGTGCCAGCAGTATCGGCGACAGGGATGGCTACACCTTC CASSIGDRDGYTF
TRBD1 TRBJ1-4 TRBV9 15 . TGTGCCAGCAGCGTAGGGACAGGGGGAGGCGAAAAACTGTTTTTT CASSVGTGGGEKLFF
. TRBJ2-7 TRBV11-3 15 once TGTGCCAGCAGCCCGCGGGACAGTTTCTCCTACGAGCAGTACTTC CASSPRDSFSYEQYF
. TRBJ2-7 TRBV18 14 . TGTGCCAGCTCACAAGGGACGGATTTCTACGAGCAGTACTTC CASSQGTDFYEQYF
. TRBJ2-2 TRBV11-2 13 . TGTGCCAGCAGCTTATTGGCCTGGACCGAGCTGTTTTTT CASSLLAWTELFF
. TRBJ1-2 TRBV15 14 . TGTGCCACCAGCAGAGGTGGCAGGGTGGCTGGCTACACCTTC CATSRGGRVAGYTF
TRBD1 TRBJ1-4 TRBV5-1 20 . TGCGCCAGCAGCTTGGGCCGCCAAGGACAGGGGGCCCCTCGACAGGAAAAACTGTTTTTT CASSLGRQGQGAPRQEKLFF
. TRBJ1-2 TRBV6-1 16 . TGTGCCAGCAGTGAGCTCTTGGACGGCCCTTACGCTATCCCGACCTTC CASSELLDGPYAIPTF
TRBD1 TRBJ1-6 TRBV30 15 . TGTGCCTGGAGTTTTTCTCAGGGGGCCCTCTCACCCCTCCACTTT CAWSFSQGALSPLHF
. TRBJ1-1 TRBV29-1 14 . TGCAGCGTTGATTTGTTGGCAGGGAGAACTGAAGCTTTCTTT CSVDLLAGRTEAFF
. TRBJ1-2 TRBV7-2 15 . TGTGCCAGCAGCTTAGCGCCGCCCGCAATCTATGGCTACACCTTC CASSLAPPAIYGYTF
. TRBJ2-3 TRBV10-2 14 . TGCGCCACCGGACAGGCGGGGGGAACGGATACGCAGTATTTT CATGQAGGTDTQYF
. TRBJ2-5 TRBV7-9 13 . TGTGCCAGCAGCCAACAGGTACAAGAGACCCAGTACTTC CASSQQVQETQYF
TRBD1 TRBJ1-5 TRBV2 16 . TGTGCCAGCAGTGCCTTGACAGGGGTTGGCAATCAGCCCCAGCATTTT CASSALTGVGNQPQHF
TRBD1 TRBJ2-4 TRBV10-1 16 . TGCGCCAGCAGTGAGTCGAAGGTACAGGGGGGAAACATTCAGTACTTC CASSESKVQGGNIQYF
. TRBJ1-2 TRBV5-8 11 . TGTGCCAGCAGCTATACACGGAGATTCACCTTC CASSYTRRFTF
. TRBJ1-5 TRBV30 13 . TGTGCCTGGAAAACAGGCGGAAATCAGCCCCAGCATTTT CAWKTGGNQPQHF
. TRBJ2-7 TRBV5-1 15 once TGCGCCAGCAGCTTGAGGGGGGAGGCGAGCTACGAGCAGTACTTC CASSLRGEASYEQYF
. TRBJ1-4 TRBV6-5 15 . TGTGCCAGCAGTTACAGGGCCCTAACTAATGAAAAACTGTTTTTT CASSYRALTNEKLFF
. TRBJ1-1 TRBV9 13 . TGTGCCAGCAGCCGGGCCTTGAACACTGAAGCTTTCTTT CASSRALNTEAFF